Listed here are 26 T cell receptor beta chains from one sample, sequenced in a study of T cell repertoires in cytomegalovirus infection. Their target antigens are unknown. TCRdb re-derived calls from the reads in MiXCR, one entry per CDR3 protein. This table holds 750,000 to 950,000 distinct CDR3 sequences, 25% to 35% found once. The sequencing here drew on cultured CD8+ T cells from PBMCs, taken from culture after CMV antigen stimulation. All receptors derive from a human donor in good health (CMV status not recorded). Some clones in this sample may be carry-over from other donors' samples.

As DNA, the CDR3 is TGTGCCAGCAGGGCCAGGAATAATTCACCCCTCCACTTT. Translated: CASRARNNSPLHF. The chain uses TRBV28 and TRBJ1-6; D gene unclear. Germline lookup yields CDR1 MDHEN and CDR2 SYDVKM. V gave up 6 bases and J gave up 5 bases, with 8 bases separating them. The CDR3 loop spans 13 amino acids.

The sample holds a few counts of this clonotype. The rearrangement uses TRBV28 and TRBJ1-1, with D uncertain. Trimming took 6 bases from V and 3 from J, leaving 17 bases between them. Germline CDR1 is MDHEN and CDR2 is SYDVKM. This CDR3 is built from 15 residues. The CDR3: CASSPGNYDDTEAFF. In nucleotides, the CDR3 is TGTGCCAGCAGCCCAGGAAATTATGACGACACTGAAGCTTTCTTT.

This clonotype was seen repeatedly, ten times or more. CDR3 coding DNA: TGTGCCAGCAGCTTACAGCTCTACGAGCAGTACTTC. Amino acid sequence: CASSLQLYEQYF. The genes are TRBV7-2 and TRBJ2-7; D call uncertain. The CDR3 spans 12 residues. The germline V and J ends were trimmed by 2 bases and 3 bases, with 5 bases remaining between them. Germline V CDR1 and CDR2: SGHTA, FQGNSA.

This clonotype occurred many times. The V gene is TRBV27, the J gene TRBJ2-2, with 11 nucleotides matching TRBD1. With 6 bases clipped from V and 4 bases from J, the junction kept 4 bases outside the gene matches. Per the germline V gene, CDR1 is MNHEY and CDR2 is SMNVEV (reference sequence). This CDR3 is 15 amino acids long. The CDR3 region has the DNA TGTGCCAGCAGCTTAGGGACAGGGGGCACCGGGGAGCTGTTTTTT. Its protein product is CASSLGTGGTGELFF.

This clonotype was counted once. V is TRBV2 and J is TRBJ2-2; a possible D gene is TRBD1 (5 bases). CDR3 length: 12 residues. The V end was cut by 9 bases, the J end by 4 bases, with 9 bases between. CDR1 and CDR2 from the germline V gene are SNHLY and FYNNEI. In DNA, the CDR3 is TGTGCCAGGGACACAATCACCGGGGAGCTGTTTTTT. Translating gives CARDTITGELFF.

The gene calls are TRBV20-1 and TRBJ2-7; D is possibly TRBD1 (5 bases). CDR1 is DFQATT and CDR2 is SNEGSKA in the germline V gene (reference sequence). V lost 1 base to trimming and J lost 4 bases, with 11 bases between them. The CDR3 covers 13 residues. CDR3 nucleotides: TGCAGTGCTAGAGCATCAGGGTTATACGAGCAGTACTTC. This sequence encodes CSARASGLYEQYF.

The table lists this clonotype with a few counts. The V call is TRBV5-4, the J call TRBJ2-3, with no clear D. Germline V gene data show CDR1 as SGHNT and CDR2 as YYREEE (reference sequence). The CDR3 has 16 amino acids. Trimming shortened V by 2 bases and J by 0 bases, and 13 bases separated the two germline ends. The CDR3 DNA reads TGTGCCAGCAGCTTCAAACCGCCGGGCAGCACAGATACGCAGTATTTT. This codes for CASSFKPPGSTDTQYF.

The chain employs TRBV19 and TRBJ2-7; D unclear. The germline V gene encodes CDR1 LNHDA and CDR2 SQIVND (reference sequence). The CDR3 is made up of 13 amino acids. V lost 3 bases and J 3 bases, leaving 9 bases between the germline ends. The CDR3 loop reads CASSMGSIYEQYF. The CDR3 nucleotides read TGTGCCAGTAGTATGGGTTCTATCTACGAGCAGTACTTC.

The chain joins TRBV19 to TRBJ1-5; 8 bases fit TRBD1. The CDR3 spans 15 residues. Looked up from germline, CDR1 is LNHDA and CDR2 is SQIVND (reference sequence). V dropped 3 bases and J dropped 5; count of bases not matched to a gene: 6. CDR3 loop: CASSIRTGIYQPQHF. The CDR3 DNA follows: TGTGCCAGTAGTATCCGGACAGGGATCTATCAGCCCCAGCATTTT.

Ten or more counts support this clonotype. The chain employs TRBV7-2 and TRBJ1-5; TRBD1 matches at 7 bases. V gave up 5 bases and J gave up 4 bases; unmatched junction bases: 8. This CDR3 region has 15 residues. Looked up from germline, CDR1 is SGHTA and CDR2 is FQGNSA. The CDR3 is CASSLRTGVNQPQHF. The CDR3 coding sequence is TGTGCCAGCAGCCTTCGGACAGGTGTTAATCAGCCCCAGCATTTT.

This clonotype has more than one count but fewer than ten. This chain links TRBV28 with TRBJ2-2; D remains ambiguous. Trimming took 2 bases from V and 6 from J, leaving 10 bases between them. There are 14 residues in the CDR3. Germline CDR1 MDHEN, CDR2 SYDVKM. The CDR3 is CASSLRGSAGELFF. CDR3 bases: TGTGCCAGCAGTTTACGTGGAAGCGCCGGGGAGCTGTTTTTT.

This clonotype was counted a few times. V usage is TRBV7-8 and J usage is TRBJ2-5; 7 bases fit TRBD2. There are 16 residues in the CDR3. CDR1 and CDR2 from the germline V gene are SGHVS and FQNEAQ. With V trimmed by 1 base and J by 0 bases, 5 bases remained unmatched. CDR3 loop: CASSLGSGGYQETQYF. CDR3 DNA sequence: TGTGCCAGCAGCTTAGGTTCGGGGGGTTACCAAGAGACCCAGTACTTC.

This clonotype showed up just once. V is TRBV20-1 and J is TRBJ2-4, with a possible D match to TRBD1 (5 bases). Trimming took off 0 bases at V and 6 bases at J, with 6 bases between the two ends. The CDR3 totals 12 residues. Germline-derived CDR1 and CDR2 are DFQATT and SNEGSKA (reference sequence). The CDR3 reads CSARDDRNIQYF. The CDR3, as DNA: TGCAGTGCTAGAGATGACAGAAACATTCAGTACTTC.

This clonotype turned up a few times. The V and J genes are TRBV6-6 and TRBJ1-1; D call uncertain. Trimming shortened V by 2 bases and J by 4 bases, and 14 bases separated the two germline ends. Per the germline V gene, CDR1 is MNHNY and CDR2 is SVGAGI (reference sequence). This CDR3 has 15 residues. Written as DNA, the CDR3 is TGTGCCAGCAGTTACAGCGGCCGGCAAAGCACTGAAGCTTTCTTT. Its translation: CASSYSGRQSTEAFF.

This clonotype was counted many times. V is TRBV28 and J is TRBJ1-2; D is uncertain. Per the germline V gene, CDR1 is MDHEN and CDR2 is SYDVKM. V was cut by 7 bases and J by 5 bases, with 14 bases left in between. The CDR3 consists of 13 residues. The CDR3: CASTEGYFYGYTF. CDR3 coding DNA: TGTGCCAGCACTGAAGGGTATTTTTATGGCTACACCTTC.

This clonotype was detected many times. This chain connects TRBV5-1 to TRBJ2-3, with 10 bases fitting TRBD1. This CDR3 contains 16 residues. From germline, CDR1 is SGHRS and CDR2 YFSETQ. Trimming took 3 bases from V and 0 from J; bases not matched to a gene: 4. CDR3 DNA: TGCGCCAGCAGCTGGAGGACAGGGGGGAGCACAGATACGCAGTATTTT. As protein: CASSWRTGGSTDTQYF. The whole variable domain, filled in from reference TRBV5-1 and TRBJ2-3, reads KAGVTQTPRYLIKTRGQQVTLSCSPISGHRSVSWYQQTPGQGLQFLFEYFSETQRNKGNFPGRFSGRQFSNSRSEMNVSTLELGDSALYLCASSWRTGGSTDTQYFGPGTRLTVL.

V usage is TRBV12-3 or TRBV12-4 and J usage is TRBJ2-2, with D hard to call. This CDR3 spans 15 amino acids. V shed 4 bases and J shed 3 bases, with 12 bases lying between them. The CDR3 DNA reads TGTGCCAGCAGTTCTGAGGTTAGGGACACCGGGGAGCTGTTTTTT. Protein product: CASSSEVRDTGELFF.

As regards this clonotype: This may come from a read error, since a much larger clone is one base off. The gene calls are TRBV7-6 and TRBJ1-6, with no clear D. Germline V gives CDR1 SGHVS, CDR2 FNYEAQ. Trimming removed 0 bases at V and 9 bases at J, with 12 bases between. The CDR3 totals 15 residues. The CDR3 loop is CASSLAARAASPLHF. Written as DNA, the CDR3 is TGTGCCAGCAGCTTAGCGGCACGGGCGGCTTCACCCCTCCACTTT.

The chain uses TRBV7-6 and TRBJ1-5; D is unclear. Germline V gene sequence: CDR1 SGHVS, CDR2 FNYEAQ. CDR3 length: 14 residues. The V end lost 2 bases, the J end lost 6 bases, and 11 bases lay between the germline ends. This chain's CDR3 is CASSLNPSSQPQHF. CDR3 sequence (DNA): TGTGCCAGCAGCTTAAACCCTTCCAGTCAGCCCCAGCATTTT.

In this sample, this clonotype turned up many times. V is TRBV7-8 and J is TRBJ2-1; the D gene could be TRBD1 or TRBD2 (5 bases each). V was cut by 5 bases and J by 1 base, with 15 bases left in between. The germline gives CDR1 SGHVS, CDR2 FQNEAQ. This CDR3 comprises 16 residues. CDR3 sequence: CASSLRGAESYNEQFF. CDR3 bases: TGTGCCAGCAGCCTTAGAGGGGCCGAATCCTACAATGAGCAGTTCTTC.

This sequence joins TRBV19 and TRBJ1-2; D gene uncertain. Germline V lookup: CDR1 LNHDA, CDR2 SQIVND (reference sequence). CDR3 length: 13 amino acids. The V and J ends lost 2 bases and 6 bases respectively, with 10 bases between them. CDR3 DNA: TGTGCCAGTAGTATAAAAGGTCCGGATGGCTACACCTTC. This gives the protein CASSIKGPDGYTF.

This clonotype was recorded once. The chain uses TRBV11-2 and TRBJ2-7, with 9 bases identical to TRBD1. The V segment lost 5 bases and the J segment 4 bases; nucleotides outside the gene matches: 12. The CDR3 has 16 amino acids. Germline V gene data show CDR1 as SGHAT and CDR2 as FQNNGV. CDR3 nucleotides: TGTGCCAGCAGCCCGTGGGACAGGGCTAGGTCTTACGAGCAGTACTTC. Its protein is CASSPWDRARSYEQYF. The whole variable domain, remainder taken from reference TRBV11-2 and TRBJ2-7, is EAGVAQSPRYKIIEKRQSVAFWCNPISGHATLYWYQQILGQGPKLLIQFQNNGVVDDSQLPKDRFSAERLKGVDSTLKIQPAKLEDSAVYLCASSPWDRARSYEQYFGPGTRLTVT.

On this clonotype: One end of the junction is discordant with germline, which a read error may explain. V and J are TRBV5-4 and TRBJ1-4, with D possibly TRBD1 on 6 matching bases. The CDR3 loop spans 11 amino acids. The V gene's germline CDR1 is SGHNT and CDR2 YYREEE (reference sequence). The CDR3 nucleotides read TGTGCTAGCAGCTTGGGATTGGACAGAATTTTT. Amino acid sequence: CASSLGLDRIF.

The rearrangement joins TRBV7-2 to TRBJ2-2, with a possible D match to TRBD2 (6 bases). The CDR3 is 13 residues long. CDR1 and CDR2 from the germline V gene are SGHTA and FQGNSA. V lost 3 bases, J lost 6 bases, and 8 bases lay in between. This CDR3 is CASSLDYSGELFF. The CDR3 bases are TGTGCCAGCAGCTTGGACTATTCCGGGGAGCTGTTTTTT.

The CDR3 DNA sequence: TGTGCCAGCAACTCGGAGGGCGGGACCACTGAAGCTTTCTTT. Translated, it gives CASNSEGGTTEAFF. The chain employs TRBV7-6 and TRBJ1-1, with a possible D match to TRBD1 (5 bases). This CDR3 spans 14 amino acids. V lost 7 bases, J lost 4 bases, and 16 bases lay in between. Germline V gene sequence: CDR1 SGHVS, CDR2 FNYEAQ.

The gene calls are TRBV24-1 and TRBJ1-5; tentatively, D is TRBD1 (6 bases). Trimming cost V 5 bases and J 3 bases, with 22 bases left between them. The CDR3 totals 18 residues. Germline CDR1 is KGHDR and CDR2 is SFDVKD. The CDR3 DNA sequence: TGTGCCACCAGTGCGGGGGGGGCGGGCCGAAGTTTCAATCAGCCCCAGCATTTT. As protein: CATSAGGAGRSFNQPQHF.